This T cell receptor (beta chain) was retrieved from a study of blood T cell repertoires in COVID-19. Study information: Sources were T cells, B-cell-depleted T cells, or PBMCs; the material itself was cDNA or gDNA.

CDR3 length: 15 amino acids. Trimming took 5 bases from V and 6 from J, leaving 17 bases between them. Looked up from germline, CDR1 is SGHTA and CDR2 is FQGNSA. This clone occurred once. In the original processing: Scientists estimated how many nucleated cells there were by amplifying reference gene primers. Clones were sequenced by immunoSEQ multiplex PCR, and TCRdb holds only the in-frame ones, with some missing. V and J calls plus clone size are reproduced from that table; the DNA served to infer D and trimming. The sample includes fewer than 200,000 clones, around 86% of them seen just once. Sequencing was carried out using peripheral blood. The chain employs TRBV7-2 and TRBJ2-1; weak D call: TRBD2 (6 bases). The receptor was derived from a woman between 65 and 79 years old with COVID-19, enrolled during active disease. The CDR3, as DNA: TGTGCCAGCAGCGCGGGACCGCTAGTGGGCAATGAGCAGTTCTTC. Residues: CASSAGPLVGNEQFF.